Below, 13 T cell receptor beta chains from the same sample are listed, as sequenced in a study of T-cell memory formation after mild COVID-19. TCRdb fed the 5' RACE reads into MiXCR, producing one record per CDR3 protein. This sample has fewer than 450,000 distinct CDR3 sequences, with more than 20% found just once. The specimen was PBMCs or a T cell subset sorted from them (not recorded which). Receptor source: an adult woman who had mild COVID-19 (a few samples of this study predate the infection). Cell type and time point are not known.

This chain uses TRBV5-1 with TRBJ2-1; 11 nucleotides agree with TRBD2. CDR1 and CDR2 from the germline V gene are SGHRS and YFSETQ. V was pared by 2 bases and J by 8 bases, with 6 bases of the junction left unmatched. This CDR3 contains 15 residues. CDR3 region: CASSFGTSGGYEQFF. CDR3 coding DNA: TGCGCCAGCAGCTTTGGCACTAGCGGGGGTTATGAGCAGTTCTTC. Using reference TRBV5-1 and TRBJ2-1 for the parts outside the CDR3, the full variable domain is KAGVTQTPRYLIKTRGQQVTLSCSPISGHRSVSWYQQTPGQGLQFLFEYFSETQRNKGNFPGRFSGRQFSNSRSEMNVSTLELGDSALYLCASSFGTSGGYEQFFGPGTRLTVL.

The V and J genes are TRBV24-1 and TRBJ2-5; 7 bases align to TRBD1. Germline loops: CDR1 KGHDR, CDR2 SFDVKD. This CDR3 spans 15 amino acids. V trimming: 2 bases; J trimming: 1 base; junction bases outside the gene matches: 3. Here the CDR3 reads CATSDWGQSQETQYF. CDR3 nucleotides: TGTGCCACCAGTGATTGGGGACAGAGCCAAGAGACCCAGTACTTC.

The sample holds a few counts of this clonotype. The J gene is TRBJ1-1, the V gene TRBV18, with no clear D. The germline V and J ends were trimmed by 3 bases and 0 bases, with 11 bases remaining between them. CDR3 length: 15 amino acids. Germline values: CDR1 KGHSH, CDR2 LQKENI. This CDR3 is CASSPRETMNTEAFF. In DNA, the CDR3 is TGTGCCAGCTCACCCCGGGAGACAATGAACACTGAAGCTTTCTTT.

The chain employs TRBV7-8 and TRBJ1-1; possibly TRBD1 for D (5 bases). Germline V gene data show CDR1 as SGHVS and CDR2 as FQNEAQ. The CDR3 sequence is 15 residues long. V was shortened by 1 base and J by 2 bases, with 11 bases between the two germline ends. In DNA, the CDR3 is TGTGCCAGCAGCTTAGTATCAGGGCCCAACACTGAAGCTTTCTTT. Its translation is CASSLVSGPNTEAFF. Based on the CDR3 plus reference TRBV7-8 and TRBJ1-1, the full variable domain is GAGVSQSPRYKVAKRGQDVALRCDPISGHVSLFWYQQALGQGPEFLTYFQNEAQLDKSGLPSDRFFAERPEGSVSTLKIQRTQQEDSAVYLCASSLVSGPNTEAFFGQGTRLTVV.

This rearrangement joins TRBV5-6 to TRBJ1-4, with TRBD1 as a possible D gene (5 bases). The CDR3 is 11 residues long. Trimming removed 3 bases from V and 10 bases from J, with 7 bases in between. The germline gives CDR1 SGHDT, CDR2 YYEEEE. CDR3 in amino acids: CASSSGRKLFF. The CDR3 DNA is TGTGCCAGCAGCTCAGGGCGAAAACTGTTTTTT. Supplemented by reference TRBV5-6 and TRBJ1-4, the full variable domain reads DAGVTQSPTHLIKTRGQQVTLRCSPKSGHDTVSWYQQALGQGPQFIFQYYEEEERQRGNFPDRFSGHQFPNYSSELNVNALLLGDSALYLCASSSGRKLFFGSGTQLSVL.

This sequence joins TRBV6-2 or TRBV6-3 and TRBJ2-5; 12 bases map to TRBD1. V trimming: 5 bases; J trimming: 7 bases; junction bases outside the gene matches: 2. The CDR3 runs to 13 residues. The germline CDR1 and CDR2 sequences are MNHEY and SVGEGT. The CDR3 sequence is CASSGTGGGTQYF. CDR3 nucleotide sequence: TGTGCCAGCAGTGGGACAGGGGGCGGGACCCAGTACTTC.

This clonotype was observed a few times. CDR3 amino acids: CASSFLDGLNTEAFF. As DNA, the CDR3 is TGTGCCAGCAGCTTCCTGGACGGTCTGAACACTGAAGCTTTCTTT. The chain combines TRBV11-2 with TRBJ1-1; D uncertain. CDR1 is SGHAT and CDR2 is FQNNGV in the germline V gene. Trimming pared 3 bases from V and 0 bases from J, leaving 11 bases between. The CDR3 spans 15 residues.

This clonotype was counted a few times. DNA for the CDR3: TGTGCCAGCAGCCGTACTAGCGGGGGTTGGAATGAGCAGTTCTTC. It specifies CASSRTSGGWNEQFF. The genes are TRBV7-3 and TRBJ2-1, with 11 bases fitting TRBD2. CDR1 is SGHTA, CDR2 FQGTGA, per germline. The CDR3 sequence is 15 residues long. The ends lost 5 bases at V and 7 bases at J; junction bases unmatched: 7.

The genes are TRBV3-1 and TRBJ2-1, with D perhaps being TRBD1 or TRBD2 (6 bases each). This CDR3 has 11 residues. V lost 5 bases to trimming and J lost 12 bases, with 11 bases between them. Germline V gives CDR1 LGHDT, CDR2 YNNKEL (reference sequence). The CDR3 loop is CASSEQGGQFF. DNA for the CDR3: TGTGCCAGCAGCGAACAGGGAGGGCAGTTCTTC.

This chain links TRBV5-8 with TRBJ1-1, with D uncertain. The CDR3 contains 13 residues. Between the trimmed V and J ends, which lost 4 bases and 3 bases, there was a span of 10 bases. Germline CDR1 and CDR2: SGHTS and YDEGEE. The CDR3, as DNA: TGTGCCAGCAGCCGTGGTCCGTACACTGAAGCTTTCTTT. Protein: CASSRGPYTEAFF. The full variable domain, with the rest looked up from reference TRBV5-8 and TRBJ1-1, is EAGVTQSPTHLIKTRGQQATLRCSPISGHTSVYWYQQALGLGLQFLLWYDEGEERNRGNFPPRFSGRQFPNYSSELNVNALELEDSALYLCASSRGPYTEAFFGQGTRLTVV.

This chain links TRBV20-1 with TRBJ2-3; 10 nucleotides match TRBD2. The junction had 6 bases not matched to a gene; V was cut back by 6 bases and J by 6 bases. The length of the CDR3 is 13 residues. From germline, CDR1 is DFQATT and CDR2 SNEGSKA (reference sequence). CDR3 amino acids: CSASLAGRDTQYF. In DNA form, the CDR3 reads TGCAGTGCCTCACTAGCGGGGCGGGATACGCAGTATTTT.

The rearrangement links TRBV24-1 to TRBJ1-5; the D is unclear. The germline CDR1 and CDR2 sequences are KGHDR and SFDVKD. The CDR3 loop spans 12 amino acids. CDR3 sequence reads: CATSKHEQPQHF. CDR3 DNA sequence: TGTGCTACCTCGAAGCATGAGCAGCCCCAGCATTTT.

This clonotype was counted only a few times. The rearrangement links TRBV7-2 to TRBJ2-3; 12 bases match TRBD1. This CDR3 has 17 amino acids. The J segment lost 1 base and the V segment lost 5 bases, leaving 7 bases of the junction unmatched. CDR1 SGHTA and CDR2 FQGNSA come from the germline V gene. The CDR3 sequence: CASSLRDRGRGTDTQYF. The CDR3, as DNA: TGTGCCAGCAGCCTACGGGACAGGGGGCGCGGCACAGATACGCAGTATTTT.